This T cell receptor beta chain originates from a study of T cells in Graves' hyperthyroidism and ophthalmopathy. Germline values: CDR1 KGHDR, CDR2 SFDVKD. The CDR3 has 15 residues. The germline V and J ends were trimmed by 6 bases and 6 bases, with 17 bases remaining between them. Regions amplified from RNA transcripts were the TCR beta CDR3 regions. HTBI primers were used for first-round RT-PCR of the TCR CDR3. TCRdb reanalysed the multiplex PCR reads using MiXCR and keeps one entry per CDR3 protein. The sample lists 600,000 or so distinct CDR3 sequences, roughly 15% occurring once. This clonotype was counted many times.

The sequenced material came from blood. The TCR was taken from a woman aged 45-60 years with Graves' ophthalmopathy. V usage is TRBV24-1 and J usage is TRBJ2-1; D tentatively fits TRBD1 or TRBD2 (5 bases each). The CDR3 nucleotides read TGTGCCACCAGTCCGGGACCCGAGAAACGCAATGAGCAGTTCTTC. Encoded protein: CATSPGPEKRNEQFF.